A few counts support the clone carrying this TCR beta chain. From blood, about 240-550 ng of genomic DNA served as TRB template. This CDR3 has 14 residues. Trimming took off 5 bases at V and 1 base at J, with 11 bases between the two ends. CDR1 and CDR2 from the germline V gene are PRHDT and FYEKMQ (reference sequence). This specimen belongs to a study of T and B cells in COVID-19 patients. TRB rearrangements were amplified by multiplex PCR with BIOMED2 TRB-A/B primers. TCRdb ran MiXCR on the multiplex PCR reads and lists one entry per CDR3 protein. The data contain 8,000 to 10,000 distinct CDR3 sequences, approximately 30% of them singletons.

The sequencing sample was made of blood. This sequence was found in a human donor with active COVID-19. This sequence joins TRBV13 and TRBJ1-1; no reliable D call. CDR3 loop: CASSAARGNTEAFF. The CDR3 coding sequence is TGTGCCAGCAGCGCAGCCAGAGGGAACACTGAAGCTTTCTTT. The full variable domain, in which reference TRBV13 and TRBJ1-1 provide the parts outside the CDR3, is AAGVIQSPRHLIKEKRETATLKCYPIPRHDTVYWYQQGPGQDPQFLISFYEKMQSDKGSIPDRFSAQQFSDYHSELNMSSLELGDSALYFCASSAARGNTEAFFGQGTRLTVV.